The clone carrying this TCR beta chain was seen just once. Its antigen is currently unknown. The source of the sample is a study of post-analysis software for immune sequencing data. Study results and caveats: With F measure, samples from one preparation batch clustered together strongly.

Libraries were made from TCR beta cDNA, and they carried unique molecular identifiers. MiXCR, applied by TCRdb to the PCR reads, yields one record per CDR3 protein. The sample has roughly 580,000 distinct CDR3 sequences; about 44% are singletons. The TCR was taken from a girl aged 10-17 years with multiple sclerosis. Source material: blood.

CDR3 loop: CSVRQGPNEQYF. CDR3 nucleotides: TGCAGCGTTAGACAGGGACCAAACGAGCAGTACTTC. The gene calls are TRBV29-1 and TRBJ2-7; 7 bases are a match to TRBD1. Trimming at V came to 5 bases and at J to 5 bases, leaving 6 bases not matched to a gene. Germline CDR1 SQVTM, CDR2 ANQGSEA. The CDR3 consists of 12 residues.